These T cell receptor beta chains were read from a single sample in a study of T cell changes during pregnancy in multiple sclerosis. TCRdb's table, derived via immunoSEQ multiplex PCR, lists solely in-frame clones and lacks some. The sample gives 65,000 to 85,000 clones, 75% to 90% of which show up once; more than 8% is in the top ten. Sample: peripheral blood, taken after pregnancy. The source is a female donor in good health, enrolled as a control in a pregnancy study. Each CDR3 is given with its conserved first and last residue. The D gene is left open where the match is weak. Clone size is not always given. Where it is, it says once, few, many or a class for expanded clones.

cdr3_aa cdr3_nt v_call clone_size d_call j_call
CASSPHRGTNQPQHF TGTGCCAGCAGTCCACACAGGGGAACTAATCAGCCCCAGCATTTT TRBV6-1 NA TRBD1 TRBJ1-5
CASSPHQSGQPQHF TGTGCCAGCAGCCCCCATCAGTCAGGGCAGCCCCAGCATTTT TRBV7-2 once NA TRBJ1-5
CASSVGQNTEAFF TGTGCCAGCAGTGTGGGACAGAACACTGAAGCTTTCTTT TRBV2 NA NA TRBJ1-1
CASSPRQGNQPQHF TGTGCCAGCTCACCACGGCAGGGCAATCAGCCCCAGCATTTT TRBV18 once NA TRBJ1-5
CASREGPADTQYF TGTGCCAGCCGGGAGGGCCCTGCAGATACGCAGTATTTT TRBV6-5 NA TRBD2 TRBJ2-3
CAWSVKHSNQPQHF TGTGCCTGGAGTGTAAAACATAGCAATCAGCCCCAGCATTTT TRBV30 few NA TRBJ1-5
CASSLWGHTDTQYF TGTGCCAGCAGCTTGTGGGGCCACACAGATACGCAGTATTTT TRBV5-6 NA NA TRBJ2-3
CASSIAGTGNQPQHF TGTGCCAGTAGTATTGCCGGGACAGGGAATCAGCCCCAGCATTTT TRBV19 NA TRBD1 TRBJ1-5
CASSYAGEYGYTF TGTGCCAGCAGCTATGCTGGGGAGTATGGCTACACCTTC TRBV5-6 NA NA TRBJ1-2
CASRPAGYYEQYF TGTGCCAGCAGACCCGCAGGCTACTACGAGCAGTACTTC TRBV6-5 NA NA TRBJ2-7
CASSVGQGGTEAFF TGCGCCAGCAGCGTGGGACAGGGGGGAACTGAAGCTTTCTTT TRBV5-1 NA TRBD1 TRBJ1-1
CASSLEQGGWNTEAFF TGTGCCAGCAGCTTGGAGCAGGGTGGGTGGAACACTGAAGCTTTCTTT TRBV5-6 NA NA TRBJ1-1
CASPQECTSKNTGELFF TGTGCCAGCCCCCAAGAGTGTACTAGCAAGAACACCGGGGAGCTGTTTTTT TRBV21-1 NA NA TRBJ2-2
CASSLDRGYGYTF TGTGCCAGCAGCTTAGATAGGGGATATGGCTACACCTTC TRBV11-3 NA NA TRBJ1-2
CASSEFEQGSSGYTF TGTGCCAGCAGTGAATTCGAACAGGGCAGCAGCGGCTACACCTTC TRBV6-1 NA NA TRBJ1-2
CATSTGTGVNQPQHF TGTGCCACCAGCACAGGGACAGGAGTCAATCAGCCCCAGCATTTT TRBV15 NA TRBD1 TRBJ1-5
CASSRYDRGSYGYTF TGTGCCAGCAGTCGATACGACAGGGGTAGCTATGGCTACACCTTC TRBV6-5 once TRBD1 TRBJ1-2
CASSLTASSSYEQYF TGTGCCAGCAGCCTGACAGCCTCAAGCTCCTACGAGCAGTACTTC TRBV5-5 once NA TRBJ2-7
CASSPQGVQPQHF TGTGCCAGCTCACCACAGGGGGTCCAGCCCCAGCATTTT TRBV18 NA NA TRBJ1-5
CAIRGGGGETQYF TGTGCCATCAGGGGCGGGGGAGGAGAGACCCAGTACTTC TRBV10-3 once TRBD2 TRBJ2-5
CAWSPTGSGRFF TGTGCCTGGAGTCCTACAGGGTCGGGTCGGTTCTTC TRBV30 NA NA TRBJ2-1
CASSLGAANYGYTF TGTGCCAGCAGCTTAGGGGCAGCTAACTATGGCTACACCTTC TRBV7-8 NA NA TRBJ1-2
CASSLTPGLDSGYTF TGCGCCAGCAGCTTGACGCCGGGTTTGGATAGTGGCTACACCTTC TRBV5-1 NA NA TRBJ1-2
CASSLGGRAAEQYF TGTGCCAGCAGTTTGGGCGGGAGGGCCGCCGAGCAGTACTTC TRBV27 NA TRBD2 TRBJ2-7
CASSRNSGNTIYF TGTGCCAGCAGCAGGAACTCTGGAAACACCATATATTTT TRBV2 NA NA TRBJ1-3
CAWTMGGGPSYEQYF TGTGCCTGGACGATGGGCGGGGGCCCCTCCTACGAGCAGTACTTC TRBV30 NA NA TRBJ2-7
CASSWTGAVSNEKLFF TGCGCCAGCAGCTGGACAGGGGCTGTATCTAATGAAAAACTGTTTTTT TRBV5-1 NA TRBD1 TRBJ1-4
CASRADRGSYEQYF TGTGCCAGCAGAGCGGACAGGGGGTCCTACGAGCAGTACTTC TRBV2 once TRBD1 TRBJ2-7
CAWRGGSGRTDTQYF TGTGCCTGGAGGGGTGGGAGCGGGAGGACAGATACGCAGTATTTT TRBV30 NA TRBD2 TRBJ2-3
CASSRASVRSYNEQFF TGCGCCAGCAGTAGGGCTAGCGTACGCTCCTACAATGAGCAGTTCTTC TRBV5-1 NA NA TRBJ2-1
CAIKRLAGGQETQYF TGTGCCATCAAACGACTAGCGGGGGGCCAAGAGACCCAGTACTTC TRBV10-3 NA TRBD2 TRBJ2-5
CTGTGELFF TGTACAGGGACCGGGGAGCTGTTTTTT TRBV27 NA NA TRBJ2-2
CASSLRTLGTEAFF TGTGCCAGCAGTTTAAGAACTCTCGGCACTGAAGCTTTCTTT TRBV27 NA NA TRBJ1-1
CASSHGQTNTEAFF TGCGCCAGCAGCCATGGACAGACAAACACTGAAGCTTTCTTT TRBV4-3 NA NA TRBJ1-1
CASSLGGNPYNEQFF TGTGCCAGCAGCTTAGGAGGGAACCCCTACAATGAGCAGTTCTTC TRBV7-9 NA NA TRBJ2-1
CASSGSLRFNYGYTF TGTGCCAGCAGTGGGTCCTTGAGGTTCAACTATGGCTACACCTTC TRBV2 NA NA TRBJ1-2
CATEGGANEQYF TGTGCCACCGAGGGGGGGGCAAACGAGCAGTACTTC TRBV6-6 NA NA TRBJ2-7
CARTVSGANVLTF TGTGCCCGGACGGTCTCTGGGGCCAACGTCCTGACTTTC TRBV30 NA NA TRBJ2-6
CASSLKVGREAFF TGTGCCAGCAGCTTAAAGGTGGGCAGAGAAGCTTTCTTT TRBV7-8 once NA TRBJ1-1
CASSPDRSSYNEQFF TGTGCCAGCAGCCCAGACAGGAGCTCCTACAATGAGCAGTTCTTC TRBV7-2 NA NA TRBJ2-1
CASSSRGGWEKLFF TGTGCCAGCAGCTCCCGGGGGGGGTGGGAAAAACTGTTTTTT TRBV7-8 NA NA TRBJ1-4
CASSLGTGAPGAFF TGTGCCAGCAGCTTAGGGACAGGGGCCCCGGGAGCTTTCTTT TRBV7-9 NA TRBD1 TRBJ1-1
CASSYPGQGARTEQFF TGTGCCAGCAGTTACCCAGGACAGGGGGCGCGGACTGAGCAGTTCTTC TRBV6-6 NA TRBD1 TRBJ2-1
CASSGTLSNQPQHF TGTGCCAGCAGTGGGACACTTAGCAATCAGCCCCAGCATTTT TRBV25-1 NA NA TRBJ1-5
CASSVGGHRTDTQYF TGTGCCAGCAGCGTAGGAGGACATCGGACAGATACGCAGTATTTT TRBV9 NA NA TRBJ2-3
CASSWAAGANTEAFF TGTGCCAGCAGCTGGGCGGCAGGGGCGAACACTGAAGCTTTCTTT TRBV5-6 NA NA TRBJ1-1
CASTQQETQYF TGTGCCAGCACCCAGCAAGAGACCCAGTACTTC TRBV2 NA NA TRBJ2-5
CASSSTSGMYSNQPQHF TGTGCCAGCAGCTCTACCTCGGGGATGTATAGCAATCAGCCCCAGCATTTT TRBV28 once NA TRBJ1-5
CASSSNGGGWYEQYF TGTGCCAGCAGTTCCAACGGGGGGGGGTGGTACGAGCAGTACTTC TRBV6-5 NA TRBD2 TRBJ2-7
CASSPRTIGELFF TGTGCCAGCAGCCCCAGGACAATTGGGGAACTGTTTTTT TRBV11-2 NA NA TRBJ1-4
CASSLDRGTNEKLFF TGTGCCAGCAGCTTAGATAGGGGAACTAATGAAAAACTGTTTTTT TRBV11-2 NA NA TRBJ1-4
CASSSGLAEEFF TGTGCCAGCAGTTCGGGACTAGCGGAGGAGTTCTTC TRBV27 NA TRBD2 TRBJ2-1
CAWSVGSRIGGELFF TGTGCCTGGAGTGTGGGGAGCAGAATCGGCGGGGAGCTGTTTTTT TRBV30 NA NA TRBJ2-2
CASTGTSGSSYNEQFF TGTGCCAGCACAGGGACTAGCGGAAGCTCCTACAATGAGCAGTTCTTC TRBV2 once TRBD2 TRBJ2-1
CASSQGQSGRALSPQREQYF TGTGCCAGCAGCCAAGGACAGAGCGGGAGGGCCCTTTCCCCCCAACGCGAGCAGTACTTC TRBV4-2 NA TRBD2 TRBJ2-7
CASSLGGGDILETQYF TGCGCCAGCAGCCTTGGGGGAGGGGACATCTTAGAGACCCAGTACTTC TRBV4-3 NA NA TRBJ2-5
CASSRDMNTEAFF TGTGCCAGCAGCAGGGACATGAACACTGAAGCTTTCTTT TRBV9 few NA TRBJ1-1